This T cell receptor beta chain emerged from a study of T cell responses to AZD1222 COVID-19 vaccine. Study-level findings and limits: Only after the peak T cell response were repertoires sampled. Most donors were white British and more were female, and clonal diversity was possibly underestimated. The breadth and depth of Spike-specific TCRs increased once two AZD1222 doses had been given.

As concerns this clone: Its antigen is as yet unknown.

Libraries were prepared by immunoSEQ multiplex PCR; TCRdb keeps only in-frame clonotypes and omits some of them. The sample holds tens of thousands of clones; roughly nine tenths are singletons and the top ten take around 30%. The CDR3 runs to 14 residues. Trimming took 4 bases from V and 0 from J, leaving 7 bases between them. Germline CDR1 is KGHSH and CDR2 is LQKENI. This clonotype originated in an adult who received the AZD1222 COVID-19 vaccine. This specimen was peripheral blood, taken 28 days after the second AZD1222 dose. The chain has TRBV18 and TRBJ1-5; D is unclear. This CDR3 is CASSLTDSNQPQHF. The CDR3 DNA reads TGTGCCAGCTCACTGACGGATAGCAATCAGCCCCAGCATTTT.